Following are 21 T cell receptor beta chains from one sample sequenced in a study of blood T cell repertoires in COVID-19. This table comes from immunoSEQ multiplex PCR, and its TCRdb copy is limited to in-frame clones, with some not included. The data contain 400,000 or so clones, roughly 90% of them singletons. Sequencing input: peripheral blood. Source of these receptors: a woman in her thirties or forties with COVID-19, enrolled during active disease.

This clone has more than one count but fewer than ten. The gene calls are TRBV14 and TRBJ1-2; D is ambiguous. V was clipped by 6 bases and J by 4 bases, with 12 bases between them. Germline-derived CDR1 and CDR2 are SGHDN and FVKESK. The CDR3 loop spans 13 amino acids. The CDR3 coding sequence is TGTGCCAGCAGTATCTTAGACACCTATGGCTACACCTTC. This encodes CASSILDTYGYTF.

The chain is built from TRBV5-1 and TRBJ2-1; weak D call: TRBD2 (6 bases). The germline V and J ends were trimmed by 6 bases and 4 bases, with 23 bases remaining between them. Germline loops: CDR1 SGHRS, CDR2 YFSETQ. This CDR3 contains 17 residues. The CDR3 nucleotides read TGCGCCAGCATATCGATTGGGGGGACCGAAAGTTACAATGAGCAGTTCTTC. Amino acid sequence: CASISIGGTESYNEQFF.

This CDR3 is CSVPLGAGGAEAFF. CDR3 nucleotide sequence: TGCAGCGTCCCCCTCGGGGCAGGGGGAGCTGAAGCTTTCTTT. The chain links TRBV29-1 to TRBJ1-1; TRBD1 aligns across 7 bases. The germline V gene encodes CDR1 SQVTM and CDR2 ANQGSEA. This CDR3 has 14 residues. Trimming at V came to 6 bases and at J to 6 bases, leaving 13 bases not matched to a gene.

This clone was seen a few times. The V call is TRBV6-1, the J call TRBJ2-7, with TRBD1 matching over 8 bases. Trimming removed 3 bases from V and 2 bases from J; junction bases left unmatched: 9. The CDR3 runs 16 residues. The germline gives CDR1 MNHNS, CDR2 SASEGT. CDR3 residues: CASSEEWQGATYEQYF. The DNA for the CDR3 is TGTGCCAGCAGTGAGGAGTGGCAGGGGGCTACCTACGAGCAGTACTTC.

The rearrangement links TRBV5-1 to TRBJ1-4; unclear D gene. The ends were cut back, 0 bases at V and 6 bases at J, with 9 bases in the middle. This CDR3 spans 14 amino acids. Germline lookup yields CDR1 SGHRS and CDR2 YFSETQ. The CDR3 spells CASSLAGRDEKLFF. The CDR3 DNA reads TGCGCCAGCAGCTTGGCGGGGAGGGATGAAAAACTGTTTTTT.

The gene calls are TRBV11-2 and TRBJ2-7, with TRBD1 identical over 9 bases. CDR1 is SGHAT, CDR2 FQNNGV, per germline. The V and J ends lost 11 bases and 6 bases, in that order; junction bases with no gene match: 11. This CDR3 contains 13 residues. The CDR3 protein is CAVTGGILGEQYF. Written as DNA, the CDR3 is TGTGCCGTGACAGGGGGAATTCTGGGCGAGCAGTACTTC.

CDR3 in amino acids: CASSGGTGTYNEQFF. CDR3 DNA: TGTGCCAGCTCTGGGGGGACAGGGACGTACAATGAGCAGTTCTTC. This chain uses TRBV5-4 with TRBJ2-1; TRBD1 matches at 9 bases. V lost 7 bases, J lost 4 bases, and 9 bases stayed unmatched. This CDR3 spans 15 amino acids. Germline lookup yields CDR1 SGHNT and CDR2 YYREEE (reference sequence).

The chain couples TRBV6-2 or TRBV6-3 to TRBJ2-3, with 8 bases lining up with TRBD2. The CDR3 extends over 16 amino acids. Per germline, CDR1 MNHEY and CDR2 SVGEGT. The J segment lost 0 bases and the V segment lost 2 bases, leaving 4 bases of the junction unmatched. This CDR3 reads CASSYGGGTSTDTQYF. DNA for the CDR3: TGTGCCAGCAGTTACGGCGGGGGGACTAGCACAGATACGCAGTATTTT.

The chain links TRBV10-3 to TRBJ2-3; 9 bases line up with TRBD1. Germline lookup yields CDR1 ENHRY and CDR2 SYGVKD. Trimming at V came to 3 bases and at J to 7 bases, leaving 8 bases not matched to a gene. The CDR3 sequence is 15 residues long. CDR3 bases: TGTGCCATCAGTGACCCGGGACAGGGCTCAAATACGCAGTATTTT. Translating gives CAISDPGQGSNTQYF.

The chain couples TRBV28 to TRBJ1-5; a possible D gene is TRBD1 (5 bases). This CDR3 is 14 amino acids long. Trimming removed 6 bases at V and 3 bases at J, with 12 bases between. The germline V gene encodes CDR1 MDHEN and CDR2 SYDVKM. Here the CDR3 reads CASRQQELNQPQHF. In DNA, the CDR3 is TGTGCCAGCAGGCAACAGGAGCTCAATCAGCCCCAGCATTTT.

The chain combines TRBV12-5 with TRBJ1-2; D might be TRBD1 (5 bases). Between the trimmed V and J ends, which lost 1 base and 4 bases, there was a span of 10 bases. Germline CDR1 is LGHNT and CDR2 is FRNRAP. The CDR3 is made up of 14 amino acids. The CDR3 region has the DNA TGTGCTAGTGGTTTGGAGGGGATAAGCTATGGCTACACCTTC. This codes for CASGLEGISYGYTF.

This chain links TRBV5-1 with TRBJ1-3, with a possible D match to TRBD1 (5 bases). CDR1 is SGHRS, CDR2 YFSETQ, per germline. The CDR3 covers 18 residues. The germline V and J ends were trimmed by 1 base and 2 bases, with 19 bases remaining between them. This chain's CDR3 is CASSLKGYGGDAGNTIYF. Here the CDR3 DNA reads TGCGCCAGCAGCTTGAAGGGGTACGGCGGGGACGCTGGAAACACCATATATTTT.

This chain uses TRBV27 with TRBJ1-5; no clear D. Germline V gene sequence: CDR1 MNHEY, CDR2 SMNVEV (reference sequence). The CDR3 consists of 12 residues. V lost 6 bases and J 4 bases, leaving 7 bases between the germline ends. CDR3 sequence (DNA): TGTGCCAGCAGCATGAGGAATCAGCCCCAGCATTTT. This codes for CASSMRNQPQHF.

The gene calls are TRBV6-4 and TRBJ2-1; no reliable D call. This CDR3 has 15 residues. Trimming removed 4 bases from V and 2 bases from J, with 12 bases in between. Germline CDR1 MRHNA, CDR2 SNTAGT. The CDR3 protein is CASSARLDPYNEQFF. The CDR3 DNA sequence: TGTGCCAGCAGTGCCCGACTTGACCCCTACAATGAGCAGTTCTTC.

The rearrangement uses TRBV7-6 and TRBJ2-7; tentative D call: TRBD2 (6 bases). Germline V lookup: CDR1 SGHVS, CDR2 FNYEAQ. The length of the CDR3 is 15 residues. The V and J ends lost 4 bases and 2 bases respectively, with 15 bases between them. The chain's CDR3 is CASSYRPGLTYEQYF. In DNA form, the CDR3 reads TGTGCCAGCAGCTACAGACCGGGACTGACCTACGAGCAGTACTTC.

The chain combines TRBV6-1 with TRBJ1-1, with unresolved D. CDR3 length: 13 amino acids. Trimming took off 3 bases at V and 0 bases at J, with 5 bases between the two ends. In germline, CDR1 is MNHNS, CDR2 SASEGT. The CDR3: CASSEGVNTEAFF. Written as DNA, the CDR3 is TGTGCCAGCAGTGAGGGAGTGAACACTGAAGCTTTCTTT.

J is TRBJ1-2 and V is TRBV25-1; D perhaps matches TRBD1 (6 bases). CDR1 and CDR2 from the germline V gene are MGHDK and SYGVNS. The V end was cut by 4 bases, the J end by 4 bases, with 25 bases between. This CDR3 has 18 amino acids. The CDR3 nucleotides are TGTGCCAGCAGTGGGCCGGGGGGGATCTACAGGGCCCCCTATGGCTACACCTTC. This translates into CASSGPGGIYRAPYGYTF.

The sample holds a few counts of this clone. This chain joins TRBV19 and TRBJ1-2; 8 nucleotides align to TRBD1. The J segment lost 6 bases and the V segment lost 5 bases, leaving 11 bases of the junction unmatched. The CDR3 extends over 15 amino acids. Germline V lookup: CDR1 LNHDA, CDR2 SQIVND (reference sequence). In DNA form, the CDR3 reads TGTGCCAGTAGTTCACCTGACAGGGGATTGGATGGCTACACCTTC. This sequence encodes CASSSPDRGLDGYTF.

Only one count was recorded for this clone. The V call is TRBV28, the J call TRBJ1-2; no clear D. Germline CDR1 reads MDHEN; CDR2 reads SYDVKM. Trimming shortened V by 2 bases and J by 8 bases, and 15 bases separated the two germline ends. CDR3 length: 14 amino acids. The CDR3 here is CASSLPTQRRGYTF. The CDR3 DNA is TGTGCCAGCAGTTTACCGACACAAAGAAGGGGCTACACCTTC.

The chain combines TRBV7-9 with TRBJ1-6, with D possibly matching TRBD1 (6 bases). From germline, CDR1 is SEHNR and CDR2 FQNEAQ (reference sequence). This CDR3 has 17 residues. V dropped 5 bases and J dropped 4 bases, with 18 bases sitting between them. CDR3 DNA: TGTGCCAGCAGCCCAGCCCCTGGGGGCAGATATAATTCACCCCTCCACTTT. It encodes CASSPAPGGRYNSPLHF.

The chain employs TRBV9 and TRBJ1-3; 7 nucleotides match TRBD1. Looked up from germline, CDR1 is SGDLS and CDR2 is YYNGEE. The CDR3 length is 16 residues. V gave up 0 bases and J gave up 4 bases; unmatched junction bases: 7. CDR3 DNA sequence: TGTGCCAGCAGCGTAGAGCCCCGGGACAGCGGAAACACCATATATTTT. It is translated as CASSVEPRDSGNTIYF.